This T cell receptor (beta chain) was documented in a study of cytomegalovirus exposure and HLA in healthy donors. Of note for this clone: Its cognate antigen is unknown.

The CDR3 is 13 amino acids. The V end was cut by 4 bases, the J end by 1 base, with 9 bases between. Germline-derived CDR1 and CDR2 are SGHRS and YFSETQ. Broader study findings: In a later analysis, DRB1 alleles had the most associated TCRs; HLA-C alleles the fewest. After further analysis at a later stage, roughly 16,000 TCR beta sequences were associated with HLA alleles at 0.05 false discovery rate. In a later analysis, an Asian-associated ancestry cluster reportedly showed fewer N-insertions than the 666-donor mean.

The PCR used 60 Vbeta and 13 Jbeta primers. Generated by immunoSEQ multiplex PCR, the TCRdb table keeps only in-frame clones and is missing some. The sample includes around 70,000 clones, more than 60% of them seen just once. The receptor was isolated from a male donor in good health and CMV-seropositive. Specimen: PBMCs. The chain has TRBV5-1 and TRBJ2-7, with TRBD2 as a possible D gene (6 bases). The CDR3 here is CASSQRESYEQYF. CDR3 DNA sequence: TGCGCCAGCAGCCAACGGGAGTCCTACGAGCAGTACTTC. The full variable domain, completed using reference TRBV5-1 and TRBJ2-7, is KAGVTQTPRYLIKTRGQQVTLSCSPISGHRSVSWYQQTPGQGLQFLFEYFSETQRNKGNFPGRFSGRQFSNSRSEMNVSTLELGDSALYLCASSQRESYEQYFGPGTRLTVT.